This T cell receptor beta chain came from a study of response to subunit inactivated influenza vaccine. In TCRdb, the RT-PCR reads were re-called with MiXCR into one record per CDR3 protein. The data show more than 400,000 distinct CDR3 sequences, 9.5% to 13% seen once. Trimming took 5 bases from V and 5 from J, leaving 10 bases between them. The CDR3 loop spans 13 amino acids. Germline V gives CDR1 SEHNR, CDR2 FQNEAQ (reference sequence). In its sample, this clonotype was seen a few times. Antigen: not known. Overall study results and limits: Each seasonal influenza vaccination recruits few new T cells, the authors suggested.

This TCR was recovered from a man in his fifties who received an inactivated influenza vaccine. This chain uses TRBV7-9 with TRBJ1-5, with a tentative D call TRBD1 (6 bases). Here the sequenced sample was PBMCs from blood, taken about 40 days after vaccination. The CDR3 loop reads CASSEGGDQPQHF. The CDR3 region has the DNA TGTGCCAGCAGCGAGGGGGGGGATCAGCCCCAGCATTTT.